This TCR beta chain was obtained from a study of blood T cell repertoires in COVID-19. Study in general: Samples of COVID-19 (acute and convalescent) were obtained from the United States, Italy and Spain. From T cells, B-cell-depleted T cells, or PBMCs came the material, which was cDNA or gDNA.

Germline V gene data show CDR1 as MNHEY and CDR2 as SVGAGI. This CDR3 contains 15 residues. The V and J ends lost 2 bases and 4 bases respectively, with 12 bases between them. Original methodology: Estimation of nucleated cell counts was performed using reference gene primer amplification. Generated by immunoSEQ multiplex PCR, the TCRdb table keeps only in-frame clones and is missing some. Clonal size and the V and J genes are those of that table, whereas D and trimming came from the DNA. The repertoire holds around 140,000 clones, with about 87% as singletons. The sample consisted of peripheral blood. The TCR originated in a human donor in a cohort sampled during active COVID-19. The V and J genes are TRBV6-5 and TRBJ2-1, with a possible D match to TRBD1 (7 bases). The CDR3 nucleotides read TGTGCCAGCAGTTACGGGCAGGGGGGTTACAATGAGCAGTTCTTC. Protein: CASSYGQGGYNEQFF.